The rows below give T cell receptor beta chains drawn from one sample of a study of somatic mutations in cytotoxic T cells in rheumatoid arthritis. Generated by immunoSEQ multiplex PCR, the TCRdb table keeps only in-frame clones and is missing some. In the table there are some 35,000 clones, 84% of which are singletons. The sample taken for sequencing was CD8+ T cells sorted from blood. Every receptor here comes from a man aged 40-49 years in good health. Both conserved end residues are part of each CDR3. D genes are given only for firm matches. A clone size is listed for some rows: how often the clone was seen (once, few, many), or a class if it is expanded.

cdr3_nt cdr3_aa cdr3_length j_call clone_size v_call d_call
TGTGCCAGCAGTTTAGCGGCCACAGATACGCAGTATTTT CASSLAATDTQYF 13 TRBJ2-3 - TRBV27 -
TGTGCCAGCAGCTCCCAGGGGTCCGGGGAGCAGTACTTC CASSSQGSGEQYF 13 TRBJ2-7 - TRBV9 -
TGCGCCAGCAGCTCCCTTGTTGATACAGATACGCAGTATTTT CASSSLVDTDTQYF 14 TRBJ2-3 - TRBV4-1 -
TGTGCCAGCAGCCAAGTGGCAGCCTCTGGAAACACCATATATTTT CASSQVAASGNTIYF 15 TRBJ1-3 - TRBV4-2 -
TGTGCCACTCACGCGGGAGAAGGGGAGACCCAGTACTTC CATHAGEGETQYF 13 TRBJ2-5 - TRBV10-3 TRBD2
TGTGCCAGCAGTGGAGAAGGGCGGCTTCTCTACAATGAGCAGTTCTTC CASSGEGRLLYNEQFF 16 TRBJ2-1 - TRBV6-1 -
TGTGCCTGGAGCGAGGGCCCCTACGAGCAGTACTTC CAWSEGPYEQYF 12 TRBJ2-7 once TRBV30 -
TGTGCCAGCAGCTTGACCTACAGGGAAGAGACCCAGTACTTC CASSLTYREETQYF 14 TRBJ2-5 - TRBV5-6 -
TGCAGCGGCGGAACAGGGGAAAAACTGTTTTTT CSGGTGEKLFF 11 TRBJ1-4 - TRBV29-1 -
TGTGCCAGCAGCGTAGATGGGGGAGGCTACAATGAGCAGTTCTTC CASSVDGGGYNEQFF 15 TRBJ2-1 - TRBV9 -
TGTGCCAGCAGCTCAGTGTTGCCTAGCGGGCTTGTAAATGAGCAGTTCTTC CASSSVLPSGLVNEQFF 17 TRBJ2-1 once TRBV28 TRBD2
TGTGCCAGCAGCGTAGGAAGGGGGGGTGGGAACACTGAAGCTTTCTTT CASSVGRGGGNTEAFF 16 TRBJ1-1 - TRBV9 -
TGTGCCAGTAGTATTTTGGCAGGGGACACCGGGGAGCTGTTTTTT CASSILAGDTGELFF 15 TRBJ2-2 - TRBV19 -
TGTGCCAGCAGTTCTGTCCCCGGACAGCATCGAAGTAATGAAAAACTGTTTTTT CASSSVPGQHRSNEKLFF 18 TRBJ1-4 once TRBV28 -
TGCAGCGGTTCAGAAAGTAGCAATGAGCAGTTCTTC CSGSESSNEQFF 12 TRBJ2-1 - TRBV29-1 -
TGTGCCAGCAGCTTAGATGAGGGCGGGAAGGTCAATGAGCAGTTCTTC CASSLDEGGKVNEQFF 16 TRBJ2-1 - TRBV11-3 -
TGTGCCAGCAGCCCAGTCCAGGGGGACTATGGCTACACCTTC CASSPVQGDYGYTF 14 TRBJ1-2 - TRBV7-6 TRBD1
TGTGCCAGCAGTCGCGATCGGGGGGTCACTGAAGCTTTCTTT CASSRDRGVTEAFF 14 TRBJ1-1 - TRBV6-5 -
TGTGCCAGCAGTTTATCCGTGGGCCCCACAGGGTCTGGGGCCAACGTCCTGACTTTC CASSLSVGPTGSGANVLTF 19 TRBJ2-6 - TRBV28 -
TGTGCCAGTAGTTGGGGACTGGGGGCTAACTATGGCTACACCTTC CASSWGLGANYGYTF 15 TRBJ1-2 - TRBV19 -
TGTGCCAGCAGCAGTATAGGACAGGGGGACAATGAGCAGTTCTTC CASSSIGQGDNEQFF 15 TRBJ2-1 - TRBV28 TRBD1
TGTGCCAGCACTACGCAGAACACCGGGGAGCTGTTTTTT CASTTQNTGELFF 13 TRBJ2-2 - TRBV6-1 -
TGCGCCAGCAGCGCACACGGACCGGACAGCTATGGCTACACCTTC CASSAHGPDSYGYTF 15 TRBJ1-2 - TRBV5-1 -
TGTGCCAGTGGGGGCAGGCTGAACACCGGGGAGCTGTTTTTT CASGGRLNTGELFF 14 TRBJ2-2 once TRBV28 -
TGTGCCAGCAGTGGGACGGACAGACCTCGTGGGGAGCAGTACTTC CASSGTDRPRGEQYF 15 TRBJ2-7 - TRBV25-1 -
TGTGCCAGCAGTTACACAGCTAGCAATCAGCCCCAGCATTTT CASSYTASNQPQHF 14 TRBJ1-5 few TRBV6-6 -
TGTGCCGGAGAGGGATCAGATACGCAGTATTTT CAGEGSDTQYF 11 TRBJ2-3 - TRBV30 -
TGTGCCAGCTCACTGATAGCGGGAACAGAAGAGACCCAGTACTTC CASSLIAGTEETQYF 15 TRBJ2-5 few TRBV18 TRBD2
TGTGCCAGTAGTATCCCGGGACTGGATCACAATGAGCAGTTCTTC CASSIPGLDHNEQFF 15 TRBJ2-1 - TRBV19 -
TGTGCCAGCAGCGTAATGGGACAGGACAACACTGAAGCTTTCTTT CASSVMGQDNTEAFF 15 TRBJ1-1 - TRBV9 TRBD1
TGCAGCGCTCGGGACGAATCCTACGAGCAGTACTTC CSARDESYEQYF 12 TRBJ2-7 - TRBV29-1 -
TGTGCCAGCAGGGAGGTGGCAGGAGACTACGAGCAGTACTTC CASREVAGDYEQYF 14 TRBJ2-7 few TRBV6-5 -
TGCAGCGTTCTGGTGAACACTGAAGCTTTCTTT CSVLVNTEAFF 11 TRBJ1-1 few TRBV29-1 -
TGTGCCTCGGACAGGGACAATCAGCCCCAGCATTTT CASDRDNQPQHF 12 TRBJ1-5 - TRBV28 TRBD1
TGTGCCAGTACCGCAGGGACCCTTGAAGGCTATGGCTACACCTTC CASTAGTLEGYGYTF 15 TRBJ1-2 - TRBV19 -
TGTGCCAGCAGCCATATAGCGGGAGGGTCGGTCAAAAACATTCAGTACTTC CASSHIAGGSVKNIQYF 17 TRBJ2-4 - TRBV7-9 TRBD2
TGTGCCAGCAGCTTAGGGGACACTAATGAAAAACTGTTTTTT CASSLGDTNEKLFF 14 TRBJ1-4 few TRBV11-2 -
TGCGCCAGCAGGTTAGGGGGGGGGAATGAGCAGTTCTTC CASRLGGGNEQFF 13 TRBJ2-1 - TRBV4-1 -
TGTGCCAGCACCCTCGACCCGGGCACTGAAGCTTTCTTT CASTLDPGTEAFF 13 TRBJ1-1 - TRBV6-6 -
TGCGCCGGGTCGACGGCGAACACCGGGGAGCTGTTTTTT CAGSTANTGELFF 13 TRBJ2-2 - TRBV10-2 -
TGCGCCAGCAGCCAAGTTGCGGGAGGGCCTACAATGGATGAGCAGTTCTTC CASSQVAGGPTMDEQFF 17 TRBJ2-1 - TRBV4-3 TRBD2
TGTGCCAGCAGCTTTGCGGGTAGCTCCTACAATGAGCAGTTCTTC CASSFAGSSYNEQFF 15 TRBJ2-1 - TRBV5-4 -
TGTGCCGGGGGACAGGGTTACGAGCAGTACTTC CAGGQGYEQYF 11 TRBJ2-7 - TRBV6-1 TRBD1
TGTGCCAGCAGTGAGACAGGGGGCGTTGAAAAACTGTTTTTT CASSETGGVEKLFF 14 TRBJ1-4 once TRBV25-1 TRBD1
TGTGCCAGCAGCTTAGCATTGAACACTGAAGCTTTCTTT CASSLALNTEAFF 13 TRBJ1-1 - TRBV11-2 -
TGCAGCGGCCGTTCCTACAATGAGCAGTTCTTC CSGRSYNEQFF 11 TRBJ2-1 once TRBV29-1 -
TGTGCCACCAGCGGGACCGGACGGGAGCAGTACTTC CATSGTGREQYF 12 TRBJ2-7 - TRBV15 -
TGTGCCAGTAACTCCGGGACAGCGGGCGACGAGCAGTACTTC CASNSGTAGDEQYF 14 TRBJ2-7 - TRBV13 -
TGTGCCAGCAGCTTGACAGGAGTCTACGAGCAGTACTTC CASSLTGVYEQYF 13 TRBJ2-7 few TRBV27 -
TGTGCCAGCAGTGAGGCCCGGGCCGGCGAGACCCAGTACTTC CASSEARAGETQYF 14 TRBJ2-5 - TRBV6-5 -
TGTGCCAGCAGCTTTTCGGGACTAGCGGGAGATTGGCAGTACTTC CASSFSGLAGDWQYF 15 TRBJ2-7 - TRBV7-2 TRBD2
TGTGCCAGCAGCAAAGGAAGGGGGGTAAGGTATGGCTACACCTTC CASSKGRGVRYGYTF 15 TRBJ1-2 once TRBV21-1 -
TGTGCCAGCAGTACGGGACAGGAGAACACCGGGGAGCTGTTTTTT CASSTGQENTGELFF 15 TRBJ2-2 - TRBV6-6 TRBD1
TGTGCCAGCAGCCCCGCTCGGTCAGCTAGCGGGAGGACTGTAGATACGCAGTATTTT CASSPARSASGRTVDTQYF 19 TRBJ2-3 - TRBV11-3 TRBD2
TGCGCCAGCAGCCAAGATCCCCCGACTAGCGGAGCTGAGCAGTACTTC CASSQDPPTSGAEQYF 16 TRBJ2-7 - TRBV4-1 TRBD2
TGTGCCAGCAGCTTAGGGACAGGGGCAACTGAAGCTTTCTTT CASSLGTGATEAFF 14 TRBJ1-1 few TRBV7-9 TRBD1
TGTGCCAGCAGCCCGACTAGCGGGAGGTTCAATGAGCAGTTCTTC CASSPTSGRFNEQFF 15 TRBJ2-1 - TRBV27 TRBD2